Below are 17 T cell receptor beta chains sequenced from a single sample in a study of shared clonotypes between healthy human individuals. CD45RO-negative cells were positively selected for CCR7, leaving out terminally differentiated effector memory CD45RA+ cells. Assay used: immunoSEQ multiplex PCR; TCRdb lists only in-frame clones, some missing. The sample lists some 2 million clones; around 96% were seen once. Material: naive CD8+ T cells sorted from blood. These receptors were collected from a man between 18 and 29 years old in good health.

The chain combines TRBV11-2 with TRBJ2-1, with 8 bases fitting TRBD2. Germline lookup yields CDR1 SGHAT and CDR2 FQNNGV. V was pared by 4 bases and J by 2 bases, with 4 bases of the junction left unmatched. This CDR3 contains 15 residues. In nucleotides, the CDR3 is TGTGCCAGCAGCTCCCGGGGGGGAACCTACAATGAGCAGTTCTTC. Residues: CASSSRGGTYNEQFF.

The chain carries TRBV7-2 and TRBJ1-5; 7 nucleotides agree with TRBD1. The ends lost 1 base at V and 4 bases at J; junction bases unmatched: 7. The germline CDR1 and CDR2 sequences are SGHTA and FQGNSA. This CDR3 comprises 16 residues. CDR3 coding DNA: TGTGCCAGCAGCTTAGTCCCGGGACAGAGGAATCAGCCCCAGCATTTT. Translation: CASSLVPGQRNQPQHF.

This clone was detected only once. This rearrangement joins TRBV5-4 to TRBJ1-2, with a weak D call TRBD1 (6 bases). Germline CDR1 SGHNT, CDR2 YYREEE (reference sequence). Trimming removed 0 bases from V and 4 bases from J, with 10 bases in between. The CDR3 consists of 14 residues. The CDR3 region has the DNA TGTGCCAGCAGCTTGGACAGGGAAACCTATGGCTACACCTTC. Its protein is CASSLDRETYGYTF.

This clone was recorded a few times. Being one base from a much bigger clone, this may be a read error. This sample includes further DNA sequences coding for the same CDR3. The chain combines TRBV5-4 with TRBJ1-1; no firm D call. Trimming took off 2 bases at V and 0 bases at J, with 2 bases between the two ends. From germline, CDR1 is SGHNT and CDR2 YYREEE (reference sequence). The CDR3 spans 12 residues. For the CDR3, the DNA is TGTGCCAGCAGCTTCATGAACACTGAAGCTTTCTTT. Translating it yields CASSFMNTEAFF.

The CDR3 is CASSTDSSNQPQHF. In nucleotides, the CDR3 is TGTGCCAGCAGCACCGACAGTAGCAATCAGCCCCAGCATTTT. V usage is TRBV7-8 and J usage is TRBJ1-5; a possible D gene is TRBD1 (5 bases). V lost 5 bases, J lost 0 bases, and 8 bases lay in between. CDR3 length: 14 amino acids. Germline lookup yields CDR1 SGHVS and CDR2 FQNEAQ. The whole variable domain, filled in from reference TRBV7-8 and TRBJ1-5, reads GAGVSQSPRYKVAKRGQDVALRCDPISGHVSLFWYQQALGQGPEFLTYFQNEAQLDKSGLPSDRFFAERPEGSVSTLKIQRTQQEDSAVYLCASSTDSSNQPQHFGDGTRLSIL.

The rearrangement links TRBV9 to TRBJ2-7, with D maybe TRBD2 (6 bases). The germline V gene has CDR1 SGDLS and CDR2 YYNGEE. The ends were cut back, 4 bases at V and 8 bases at J, with 19 bases in the middle. CDR3 length: 14 amino acids. In DNA, the CDR3 is TGTGCCAGCAGCTCTTGGGAGGACTTTTCGAAGCAGTACTTC. Protein product: CASSSWEDFSKQYF. Drawing the rest from reference TRBV9 and TRBJ2-7, the complete variable domain is DSGVTQTPKHLITATGQRVTLRCSPRSGDLSVYWYQQSLDQGLQFLIQYYNGEERAKGNILERFSAQQFPDLHSELNLSSLELGDSALYFCASSSWEDFSKQYFGPGTRLTVT.

The genes are TRBV5-1 and TRBJ2-2, with D uncertain. Trimming removed 3 bases from V and 0 bases from J, with 6 bases in between. Germline V gene lookup returns CDR1 SGHRS and CDR2 YFSETQ. The CDR3 spans 14 residues. CDR3 region: CASSWTANTGELFF. The CDR3 DNA reads TGCGCCAGCAGCTGGACGGCGAACACCGGGGAGCTGTTTTTT.

This chain connects TRBV19 to TRBJ1-4; D unresolved. Trimming removed 5 bases from V and 8 bases from J, with 12 bases in between. CDR3 length: 13 amino acids. Per the germline V gene, CDR1 is LNHDA and CDR2 is SQIVND (reference sequence). The CDR3 sequence: CASSEGLGEKLFF. The CDR3 region has the DNA TGTGCCAGTAGTGAAGGACTGGGGGAAAAACTGTTTTTT. The variable domain in full, with the rest retrieved from reference TRBV19 and TRBJ1-4, is DGGITQSPKYLFRKEGQNVTLSCEQNLNHDAMYWYRQDPGQGLRLIYYSQIVNDFQKGDIAEGYSVSREKKESFPLTVTSAQKNPTAFYLCASSEGLGEKLFFGSGTQLSVL.

The gene calls are TRBV4-1 and TRBJ1-4; 8 bases align to TRBD1. The germline CDR1 and CDR2 sequences are MGHRA and YSYEKL. The V segment lost 1 base and the J segment 4 bases; nucleotides outside the gene matches: 14. This CDR3 contains 19 residues. This CDR3 is CASSQVRGQETPINEKLFF. In nucleotides, the CDR3 is TGCGCCAGCAGCCAAGTGAGGGGACAGGAGACCCCGATTAATGAAAAACTGTTTTTT.

A remark on this clone: This specimen includes other DNA sequences encoding the same CDR3. The chain links TRBV5-6 to TRBJ2-5; 7 nucleotides line up with TRBD1. Germline CDR1 SGHDT, CDR2 YYEEEE. The CDR3 has 14 residues. The V and J ends lost 2 bases and 2 bases, in that order; junction bases with no gene match: 3. CDR3 in DNA: TGTGCCAGCAGCTTAGAGACAGGGCAAGAGACCCAGTACTTC. This encodes CASSLETGQETQYF.

This clone has just one count. V gene TRBV27 combines with J gene TRBJ2-7, with D uncertain. Looked up from germline, CDR1 is MNHEY and CDR2 is SMNVEV (reference sequence). The V gene lost 0 bases and the J gene lost 3 bases, with 12 bases spanning the gap. The CDR3 is 15 amino acids. The CDR3 region is CASSLSLGNSYEQYF. Here the CDR3 DNA reads TGTGCCAGCAGTTTATCTCTGGGCAACAGCTACGAGCAGTACTTC.

The chain recombines TRBV5-1 with TRBJ2-3; 14 bases match TRBD2. CDR1 is SGHRS, CDR2 YFSETQ, per germline. V lost 4 bases to trimming and J lost 9 bases; unmatched junction nucleotides: 4. This CDR3 is 14 amino acids long. This CDR3 reads CASSPGLAGETQYF. CDR3 bases: TGCGCCAGCAGCCCGGGACTAGCGGGAGAGACGCAGTATTTT.

This chain's CDR3 is CASSFGPIEAFF. CDR3 bases: TGTGCCAGCAGCTTCGGGCCAATTGAAGCTTTCTTT. The rearrangement joins TRBV7-9 to TRBJ1-1; no clear D. CDR3 length: 12 amino acids. CDR1 is SEHNR and CDR2 is FQNEAQ in the germline V gene (reference sequence). V lost 3 bases to trimming and J lost 7 bases, with 9 bases between them.

This chain uses TRBV7-9 with TRBJ2-7; D remains ambiguous. The CDR3 extends over 16 amino acids. The germline V and J ends were trimmed by 1 base and 0 bases, with 13 bases remaining between them. Germline CDR1 SEHNR, CDR2 FQNEAQ (reference sequence). The CDR3 reads CASSLESGVSSYEQYF. The DNA of the CDR3 is TGTGCCAGCAGCTTAGAGAGTGGCGTGAGCTCCTACGAGCAGTACTTC.

This chain joins TRBV10-3 and TRBJ2-3, with no clear D. From germline, CDR1 is ENHRY and CDR2 SYGVKD. CDR3 length: 14 residues. The ends were cut back, 3 bases at V and 2 bases at J, with 9 bases in the middle. DNA for the CDR3: TGTGCCATCAGTGAAGGCTACTACACAGATACGCAGTATTTT. It yields the protein CAISEGYYTDTQYF.

The rearrangement uses TRBV5-6 and TRBJ2-1; D uncertain. Per germline, CDR1 SGHDT and CDR2 YYEEEE. Trimming left V 4 bases short and J 5 bases short, with 19 bases between. There are 16 residues in the CDR3. The CDR3 sequence is CASSRSPGRANNEQFF. The CDR3 DNA reads as TGTGCCAGCAGCCGATCTCCTGGACGAGCCAACAATGAGCAGTTCTTC.

In its sample, this clone was seen a few times. The chain is built from TRBV2 and TRBJ1-4, with D unresolved. Looked up from germline, CDR1 is SNHLY and CDR2 is FYNNEI. There are 15 residues in the CDR3. V lost 6 bases to trimming and J lost 8 bases, with 19 bases between them. CDR3: CASRAGSFTREKLFF. The CDR3 nucleotides read TGTGCCAGCAGGGCCGGGAGCTTCACTAGGGAAAAACTGTTTTTT.